A single T cell receptor (beta chain) is shown here with its context. Germline lookup yields CDR1 MDHEN and CDR2 SYDVKM. Trimming stripped 2 bases from V and 8 bases from J, with 12 bases between. There are 13 residues in the CDR3. Using immunoSEQ multiplex PCR, the repertoire was profiled, and TCRdb retains in-frame clones only, with some absent. The table includes roughly 75,000 clones, about 92% detected once. This sample was taken from a study of OX40 agonist ivuxolimab in advanced cancers. The material was CD4+ or CD8+ T cells sorted from blood, obtained in a trial of the OX40 agonist ivuxolimab. The chain is built from TRBV28 and TRBJ1-2; D call uncertain. The clonotype comes from an adult with an advanced solid tumor such as melanoma, head and neck, liver or kidney cancer. The CDR3 reads CASSLASPGGYTF. The CDR3 DNA is TGTGCCAGCAGTTTAGCGAGTCCCGGGGGCTACACCTTC.